This entry is about one T cell receptor beta chain. Its antigen is as yet unknown. The data derive from a study of T-cell reconstitution after alpha-beta-depleted transplantation in children. Study results and limitations: T-cell counts and diversity at one year following transplant were attributed mainly to newly produced T cells.

The CDR3 is made up of 15 amino acids. Germline CDR1 is DFQATT and CDR2 is SNEGSKA (reference sequence). V dropped 2 bases and J dropped 5 bases, with 17 bases sitting between them. The TCRbeta library incorporated unique molecular identifiers. In TCRdb, the PCR reads were re-called with MiXCR into one record per CDR3 protein. Altogether 450,000 to 550,000 distinct CDR3 sequences are present, about an eighth being singletons, with the ten largest covering less than 15%. The clonotype was recovered from a female patient aged 2-15 years who had a stem cell transplant for aplastic anemia, so the T cells may come from the graft donor. V usage is TRBV20-1 and J usage is TRBJ2-3; D might be TRBD1 or TRBD2, each matching 5 bases. The sample here was PBMCs, mostly from graft donor cells, taken 180 days after TCRalphabeta/CD19-depleted stem cell transplant. The CDR3 sequence is CSARQGEILRDTQYF. In nucleotides, the CDR3 is TGCAGTGCTAGACAGGGAGAAATTCTAAGAGATACGCAGTATTTT.